The sequence of this T cell receptor beta chain was determined in a study of blood T cell repertoires in COVID-19. Study-wide context: From the United States, Italy and Spain came samples of acute and convalescent COVID-19.

Generated by immunoSEQ multiplex PCR, the TCRdb table keeps only in-frame clones and is missing some. The sample holds under 250,000 clones, approximately 90% seen once. This CDR3 has 13 residues. V gave up 8 bases and J gave up 5 bases, with 13 bases separating them. Germline CDR1 and CDR2: MNHNY and SVGAGI (reference sequence). This clone was recorded once. Material for sequencing was peripheral blood. This receptor was obtained from a woman aged 30 to 39 with COVID-19, enrolled during active disease. The chain employs TRBV6-6 and TRBJ1-5; D perhaps matches TRBD1 (6 bases). The CDR3 region has the DNA TGTGCCAGCTATGACAGGTCGGATCAGCCCCAGCATTTT. Protein: CASYDRSDQPQHF.